The clone carrying this T cell receptor (beta chain) was observed once. Its matching antigen is unknown. The data stem from a study of post-analysis software for immune sequencing data. The authors incorporated unique molecular identifiers into the TCR beta cDNA libraries. Using its own MiXCR run on the PCR reads, TCRdb lists one record per CDR3 protein. The sample lists about 460,000 distinct CDR3 sequences, 40% to 55% occurring once. The CDR3 spans 16 residues. Germline V gene sequence: CDR1 SGHRS, CDR2 YFSETQ. Points from the study as a whole: Four or five TRBV segments (TRBV5-6, TRBV5-1 and TRBV20-1 among them) occurred more frequently in patients than in controls.

The TCR originated in a girl between 10 and 17 years old with multiple sclerosis. Sequencing was done on a sample of blood. The V gene is TRBV5-1, the J gene TRBJ2-7; TRBD2 aligns across 14 bases. The tail of the sequence fits TRBJ2-5 better, so the J call may be wrong. The CDR3 DNA reads as TGCGCCGGCGCGGACCCGGGACTAGCGGGAGTAGAGACCCAGTACTTC. Translation gives CAGADPGLAGVETQYF.